This passage covers 10 T cell receptor beta chains from one sample sequenced in a study of blood T cells in healthy people across ages. Sample-barcoded 5' priming and a J-beta primer mix drove a second PCR of about 6 to 12 cycles. TCRdb used MiXCR to reprocess the 5' RACE reads, holding one entry per CDR3 protein. The sample lists about 1.5 million distinct CDR3 sequences; 35% to 45% were seen once. Sequenced input: blood. All receptors come from a woman aged 18-30 years in good health.

This chain connects TRBV27 to TRBJ2-7; D not certain. CDR3 length: 15 residues. Germline CDR1 MNHEY, CDR2 SMNVEV (reference sequence). Trimming stripped 6 bases from V and 0 bases from J, with 15 bases between. DNA for the CDR3: TGTGCCAGCAGCCCCCTCCTTACGAGCTCCTACGAGCAGTACTTC. It translates to CASSPLLTSSYEQYF.

This clonotype has ten or more counts. The V call is TRBV7-2, the J call TRBJ1-2; D not certain. This CDR3 is 13 amino acids long. The germline gives CDR1 SGHTA, CDR2 FQGNSA. V was shortened by 6 bases and J by 0 bases, with 8 bases between the two germline ends. In DNA form, the CDR3 reads TGTGCCAGCAGTCCCCAGTCTAACTATGGCTACACCTTC. Protein product: CASSPQSNYGYTF.

Details on this clonotype: At one end the junction does not follow the germline gene, possibly because of a read error. This chain uses TRBV6-1 with TRBJ1-2; possibly TRBD1 for D (6 bases). CDR3 length: 16 amino acids. Germline V gives CDR1 MNHNS, CDR2 SASEGT. The CDR3 bases are TGTACCAGCAGAGAGGCCGGGACAAGTTCCCCCTATGGCTACACCTTC. The encoded protein is CTSREAGTSSPYGYTF.

As concerns this clonotype: Since a much larger clone is just one base distant, this may be a read error. The chain joins TRBV7-2 to TRBJ2-3; 7 bases line up with TRBD2. This CDR3 spans 16 amino acids. Looked up from germline, CDR1 is SGHTA and CDR2 is FQGNSA. Trimming took 7 bases from V and 0 from J; bases not matched to a gene: 10. The CDR3 sequence is CASIDLGGSSTDTQYF. As DNA, the CDR3 is TGTGCCAGCATTGATCTGGGGGGGTCTAGCACAGATACGCAGTATTTT.

The V call is TRBV20-1, the J call TRBJ2-5; 10 bases line up with TRBD1. The germline gives CDR1 DFQATT, CDR2 SNEGSKA (reference sequence). Trimming removed 1 base from V and 5 bases from J; junction bases left unmatched: 4. The CDR3 length is 14 residues. The DNA for the CDR3 is TGCAGTGCTAGAGTGGGACAGGGGAGGGAGACCCAGTACTTC. This translates into CSARVGQGRETQYF.

The chain carries TRBV6-2 or TRBV6-3 and TRBJ2-7; weak D call: TRBD2 (6 bases). The J call is doubtful: the DNA matches TRBJ2-5 better. Germline CDR1 and CDR2: MNHEY and SVGEGT. CDR3 length equals 15 residues. CDR3 sequence reads: CASSPPGVADETQYF. CDR3 nucleotides: TGTGCCAGCAGTCCCCCTGGGGTAGCGGACGAGACCCAGTACTTC.

V usage is TRBV27 and J usage is TRBJ2-4; D might be TRBD2 (5 bases). The J call may not be correct, given that the DNA end is closer to TRBJ2-7. Germline V gives CDR1 MNHEY, CDR2 SMNVEV (reference sequence). This CDR3 is 13 amino acids long. The CDR3 DNA is TGTGCCAGCCGGCCGGGAAACCAAGACGAGCAGTACTTC. Its protein product is CASRPGNQDEQYF.

The rearrangement uses TRBV9 and TRBJ2-1; D not certain. Germline V gives CDR1 SGDLS, CDR2 YYNGEE. The V and J ends lost 3 bases and 2 bases respectively, with 21 bases between them. The CDR3 runs 18 residues. The CDR3 here is CASSALLGPLETYNEQFF. Written as DNA, the CDR3 is TGTGCCAGCAGCGCGCTATTGGGCCCCCTTGAAACCTACAATGAGCAGTTCTTC.

J is TRBJ2-5 and V is TRBV6-2 or TRBV6-3, with TRBD1 as a possible D gene (6 bases). V was pared by 6 bases and J by 3 bases, with 20 bases between. Germline-derived CDR1 and CDR2 are MNHEY and SVGEGT. The CDR3 length is 16 residues. CDR3 sequence (DNA): TGTGCCAGCAGATTGGGACAAATCGTACCCGAAGAGACCCAGTACTTC. It specifies CASRLGQIVPEETQYF.

This clonotype was observed a few times. This chain links TRBV12-3 or TRBV12-4 with TRBJ2-1, with D maybe TRBD2 (5 bases). V was pared by 5 bases and J by 3 bases, with 11 bases between. The CDR3 has 14 amino acids. In DNA, the CDR3 is TGTGCCAGCAGTCCGGGGTCTTTCTACAATGAGCAGTTCTTC. Protein: CASSPGSFYNEQFF.